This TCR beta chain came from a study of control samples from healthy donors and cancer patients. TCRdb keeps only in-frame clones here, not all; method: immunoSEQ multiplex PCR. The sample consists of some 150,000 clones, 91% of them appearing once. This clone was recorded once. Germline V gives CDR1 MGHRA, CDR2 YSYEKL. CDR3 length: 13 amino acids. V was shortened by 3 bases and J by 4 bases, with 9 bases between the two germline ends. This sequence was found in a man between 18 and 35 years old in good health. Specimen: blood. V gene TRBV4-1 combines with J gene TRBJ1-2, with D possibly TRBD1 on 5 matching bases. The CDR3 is CASSHSGGYGYTF. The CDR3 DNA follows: TGCGCCAGCAGCCATAGCGGGGGCTATGGCTACACCTTC.